These 8 T cell receptor beta chains originate from one sample sequenced in a study of vaccination and CD4 T cells after COVID-19. Noted treatment: 10-day PBMC culture with coronavirus spike peptide pools or control peptides (ViraFEST assay). The Oncomine TCR Beta short-read assay generated sequence data from the DNA of cultured CD4+ T cells. TCRdb re-called the PCR reads with MiXCR, one entry per CDR3 protein. The data show roughly 14,000 distinct CDR3 sequences, about 60% seen once. No antigen has been identified for these receptors. The sequenced material came from CD4+ T cells from blood, cultured in vitro. These receptors came from a human donor who had recovered from COVID-19.

The J gene is TRBJ1-2, the V gene TRBV10-3, with D possibly matching TRBD1 (5 bases). Germline CDR1 reads ENHRY; CDR2 reads SYGVKD. The V gene lost 11 bases and the J gene lost 2 bases, with 15 bases spanning the gap. This CDR3 spans 13 amino acids. This CDR3 reads CACREGYNYGYTF. CDR3 DNA: TGTGCCTGTAGGGAGGGGTACAACTATGGCTACACCTTC.

This clonotype is categorized as medium-sized. The gene calls are TRBV20-1 and TRBJ1-5, with D tentatively TRBD1 (6 bases). The CDR3 sequence is 16 residues long. V lost 0 bases and J lost 6, with 18 bases in between. CDR1 and CDR2 from the germline V gene are DFQATT and SNEGSKA (reference sequence). The CDR3 reads CSARDGVRGTSQPQHF. The DNA for the CDR3 is TGCAGTGCTAGAGATGGGGTCAGGGGCACCAGTCAGCCCCAGCATTTT.

This rearrangement joins TRBV6-1 to TRBJ1-2, with a weak D call TRBD1 (5 bases). Germline V CDR1 and CDR2: MNHNS, SASEGT. The CDR3 runs to 14 residues. Trimming took 0 bases from V and 8 from J, leaving 13 bases between them. The CDR3 bases are TGTGCCAGCAGTGAAGCGGGGGGAGTGGAAGGCTACACCTTC. Protein: CASSEAGGVEGYTF.

V usage is TRBV19 and J usage is TRBJ1-5, with TRBD1 matching 9 bases. Germline-derived CDR1 and CDR2 are LNHDA and SQIVND (reference sequence). Trimming cost V 7 bases and J 5 bases; bases outside gene matches: 12. This CDR3 is 16 amino acids long. The CDR3 reads CASNWVEGTGHQPQHF. The DNA of the CDR3 is TGTGCCAGTAATTGGGTTGAGGGGACAGGGCATCAGCCCCAGCATTTT.

Only one count was recorded for this clonotype. V and J are TRBV10-3 and TRBJ2-5; perhaps TRBD2 as D (6 bases). CDR1 and CDR2 (germline): ENHRY, SYGVKD. Between the trimmed V and J ends, which lost 6 bases and 5 bases, there was a span of 16 bases. The CDR3 extends over 14 amino acids. This chain's CDR3 is CAISRDSQRETQYF. The CDR3 nucleotides are TGTGCCATCAGCCGGGACTCTCAACGGGAGACCCAGTACTTC.

In nucleotides, the CDR3 is TGTGCCAGCAGCACCCCCGGGACGGGCACAGATACGCAGTATTTT. As protein: CASSTPGTGTDTQYF. The chain uses TRBV6-1 and TRBJ2-3; D tentatively fits TRBD1 or TRBD2 (5 bases each). CDR3 size: 15 residues. CDR1 MNHNS and CDR2 SASEGT come from the germline V gene. Trimming took 6 bases from V and 1 from J, leaving 14 bases between them.

The V gene is TRBV15, the J gene TRBJ2-2; no reliable D call. The CDR3 extends over 16 amino acids. CDR1 LNHNV and CDR2 YYDKDF come from the germline V gene (reference sequence). Trimming removed 0 bases from V and 0 bases from J, with 8 bases in between. CDR3 amino acids: CATSRDTVSNTGELFF. CDR3 nucleotide sequence: TGTGCCACCAGCAGAGATACGGTTTCGAACACCGGGGAGCTGTTTTTT.

V is TRBV4-1 and J is TRBJ1-3; D is unclear. Germline values: CDR1 MGHRA, CDR2 YSYEKL. V was clipped by 3 bases and J by 0 bases, with 9 bases between them. This CDR3 is built from 15 residues. This CDR3 reads CASSHRTGSGNTIYF. CDR3 bases: TGCGCCAGCAGCCACCGAACGGGCTCTGGAAACACCATATATTTT.